This T cell receptor beta chain was identified in a study of T cell responses to AZD1222 COVID-19 vaccine. CDR3 length: 13 amino acids. V shed 3 bases, J shed 5 bases, and the junction held 2 bases outside the gene matches. Per germline, CDR1 SGHTA and CDR2 FQGTGA. The protocol was immunoSEQ multiplex PCR, while the TCRdb copy is restricted to in-frame clones and leaves out a portion. Among 85,000 to 130,000 clones listed, around nine tenths were seen once. The specimen comprised peripheral blood, sampled 28 days after the second dose of the MenACWY control vaccine. The source of this sequence is an adult who received the MenACWY meningococcal vaccine as a control. The rearrangement links TRBV7-3 to TRBJ2-3; TRBD1 agrees at 7 bases. The CDR3 sequence is CASSLNRGDTQYF. CDR3 nucleotide sequence: TGTGCCAGCAGCTTGAACAGGGGAGATACGCAGTATTTT.